The 3 T cell receptor beta chains listed next were all sequenced from one sample in a study of T cell clonality in common variable immunodeficiency (dated by TCRdb to the mid-2010s). Study-wide conclusions, independent of this receptor: CVID TCRbeta sequences were reported to have fewer deletions and N-nucleotide insertions and to lack highly modified clones with 13 or more V deletions.

The method behind the library was the immunoSEQ multiplex PCR assay. In its TCRdb copy, this immuneACCESS table keeps in-frame sequences only and misses some clones. Where compared with another copy, unresolved V genes explain less than half of these, and the others have no known cause. In this sample the table shows tens of thousands of clones, and no singletons are among them. Of the sample, less than 30% is held by the ten largest clones. Their recognized antigens are unknown. Sequenced input: peripheral blood mononuclear cells. These receptors all come from a human donor with common variable immunodeficiency.

This clone was recorded a few times. The sequence runs out 3 residues before the end of the CDR3; the remainder is reconstructed from the germline J gene. The chain combines TRBV18 with TRBJ2-7; 7 bases align to TRBD2. CDR3 length: 14 amino acids. CDR1 and CDR2 (germline): KGHSH, LQKENI. V was pared by 1 base and J by 0 bases, with 0 bases of the junction left unmatched. CDR3 DNA (partial): TGTGCCAGCTCACCACGGACTAGCTCCTACGAG. Translating it yields CASSPRTSSYE. The full-length CDR3 reads as CASSPRTSSYEQYF.

This clone was observed many times. The read finishes 3 residues shy of the CDR3 end, and the germline J gene is used to complete it. The rearrangement uses TRBV5-6 and TRBJ2-5; TRBD1 matches at 7 bases. Germline values: CDR1 SGHDT, CDR2 YYEEEE. With 3 bases clipped from V and 2 bases from J, the junction kept 1 base outside the gene matches. CDR3 length equals 13 residues. Incomplete CDR3 DNA: TGTGCCAGCAGCTGGGACAGACAAGAGACC. It codes for CASSWDRQET. The CDR3 in full is CASSWDRQETQYF.

On this clone itself: Read data end 3 residues before the CDR3 end; the end is taken from the germline J gene. V gene TRBV2 combines with J gene TRBJ2-3; TRBD2 matches at 10 bases. Looked up from germline, CDR1 is SNHLY and CDR2 is FYNNEI. V lost 10 bases to trimming and J lost 3 bases; unmatched junction nucleotides: 10. The CDR3 is made up of 15 amino acids. The part of the CDR3 DNA that was read is TGTGCCAACACCTGGGCGACTAGCGGGACAGATACG. Translated, it gives CANTWATSGTDT. The full CDR3 reads CANTWATSGTDTQYF.